In this sample, the clone carrying this T cell receptor (beta chain) turned up many times. Its antigen is currently unknown. Researchers amplified the TCR beta CDR3 regions from RNA transcripts. With the HTBI primer set, the TCR CDR3 went through a first round of RT-PCR. TCRdb called the multiplex PCR reads again in MiXCR, with one record for every CDR3 protein. The data show fewer than 650,000 distinct CDR3 sequences, more than 11% seen once. The sample originates from a study of T cells in Graves' hyperthyroidism and ophthalmopathy. Study results and caveats: Most expanded thyroid clonotypes above 0.001 also appeared in blood.

The V gene lost 0 bases and the J gene lost 6 bases, with 6 bases spanning the gap. CDR1 is SGHRS, CDR2 YFSETQ, per germline. CDR3 size: 12 residues. Sequencing was performed on blood. The rearrangement links TRBV5-1 to TRBJ1-2, with a weak D call TRBD1 (5 bases). This TCR was recovered from a woman under 40 with Graves' hyperthyroidism that later progressed to Graves' ophthalmopathy. The CDR3 protein is CASSLGGNGYTF. Written as DNA, the CDR3 is TGCGCCAGCAGCTTGGGGGGGAATGGCTACACCTTC.